What follows are 14 T cell receptor beta chains derived from one specimen sequenced in a study of T-cell reconstitution after alpha-beta-depleted transplantation in children. Using unique molecular identifiers, the investigators prepared the TCRbeta library. Via MiXCR, TCRdb re-called the PCR reads, giving one row per CDR3 protein. The sample includes about 360,000 distinct CDR3 sequences, roughly 14% seen only once; the top ten take about 3.9%. Sequences were derived from PBMCs, sampled from the stem cell graft. Receptors were obtained from a human donor who donated a stem cell graft to a child with Fanconi anemia.

This clonotype was picked up a small number of times. This chain uses TRBV20-1 with TRBJ1-2; 7 bases match TRBD1. There are 11 residues in the CDR3. V was clipped by 4 bases and J by 7 bases; unmatched bases: 3. Germline V gene data show CDR1 as DFQATT and CDR2 as SNEGSKA (reference sequence). CDR3 bases: TGCAGTGCTATCAGGGGGGGTGGCTACACCTTC. It encodes CSAIRGGGYTF.

The chain uses TRBV3-1 and TRBJ1-4; D is unclear. The CDR3 runs to 17 residues. The ends were cut back, 3 bases at V and 5 bases at J, with 19 bases in the middle. Germline lookup yields CDR1 LGHDT and CDR2 YNNKEL (reference sequence). The CDR3 DNA reads TGTGCCAGCAGCCAGGTCGGAAGCGGTGCCTTCAATGAAAAACTGTTTTTT. Residues: CASSQVGSGAFNEKLFF.

CDR3 nucleotide sequence: TGTGCCAGCAGCTCGAGACAGGGAATGCTTGAAGCTTTCTTT. Amino acids: CASSSRQGMLEAFF. The rearrangement joins TRBV7-9 to TRBJ1-1; TRBD1 matches at 7 bases. CDR3 length: 14 amino acids. V shed 4 bases, J shed 7 bases, and the junction held 9 bases outside the gene matches. Germline V gene sequence: CDR1 SEHNR, CDR2 FQNEAQ (reference sequence).

The rearrangement uses TRBV5-1 and TRBJ2-1; TRBD2 matches at 12 bases. Germline loops: CDR1 SGHRS, CDR2 YFSETQ. Germline trimming cut 5 bases from V and 5 bases from J; bases unmatched to any gene: 8. The CDR3 is 16 amino acids. The CDR3 DNA reads as TGCGCCAGCAGTCGTAGACTAGCGGGGGTCAACAATGAGCAGTTCTTC. This encodes CASSRRLAGVNNEQFF.

The sample holds many counts of this clonotype. The V call is TRBV5-1, the J call TRBJ2-1; D is ambiguous. With 4 bases removed from V and 1 base from J, the gap between germline ends came to 12 bases. This CDR3 is built from 15 residues. Germline CDR1 and CDR2: SGHRS and YFSETQ. CDR3 in amino acids: CASSETAGSYNEQFF. The DNA for the CDR3 is TGCGCCAGCAGCGAGACTGCCGGGTCCTACAATGAGCAGTTCTTC.

This clonotype occurred a few times. This chain connects TRBV6-1 to TRBJ1-1; D gene unclear. This CDR3 has 15 residues. Trimming removed 1 base at V and 1 base at J, with 10 bases between. Per germline, CDR1 MNHNS and CDR2 SASEGT. The CDR3 DNA reads as TGTGCCAGCAGTGAAGGACCGATTTCGAACACTGAAGCTTTCTTT. Translated: CASSEGPISNTEAFF.

This clonotype was counted only a few times. The V call is TRBV9, the J call TRBJ2-7; 7 positions agree with TRBD1. Germline V gene sequence: CDR1 SGDLS, CDR2 YYNGEE. V lost 5 bases and J lost 7; bases outside the gene matches: 9. The CDR3 has 13 amino acids. CDR3: CASSATGFGEQYF. The CDR3 bases are TGTGCCAGCAGTGCGACAGGGTTCGGGGAGCAGTACTTC.

The chain combines TRBV6-2 or TRBV6-3 with TRBJ2-4, with D perhaps matching TRBD1 (5 bases). V lost 4 bases and J lost 2, with 12 bases in between. The germline V gene encodes CDR1 MNHEY and CDR2 SVGEGT. This CDR3 contains 15 residues. CDR3 nucleotide sequence: TGTGCCAGCAGTTCTGTGGGGCAAACCAAAAACATTCAGTACTTC. Its protein is CASSSVGQTKNIQYF.

This clonotype occurred a few times. The rearrangement links TRBV7-9 to TRBJ1-3; tentative D call: TRBD1 (5 bases). This CDR3 region has 16 residues. CDR1 and CDR2 from the germline V gene are SEHNR and FQNEAQ (reference sequence). V lost 5 bases and J lost 0, with 14 bases in between. In nucleotides, the CDR3 is TGTGCCAGCAGCCCCCAGGGAGCCTCCTCTGGAAACACCATATATTTT. Its protein is CASSPQGASSGNTIYF.

The V call is TRBV30, the J call TRBJ2-7; D not resolved. The V and J ends lost 2 bases and 2 bases respectively, with 7 bases between them. CDR1 is GTSNPN, CDR2 SVGIG, per germline (reference sequence). This CDR3 spans 12 amino acids. The CDR3 loop is CAWSRQTYEQYF. CDR3 DNA: TGTGCCTGGAGTCGGCAGACCTACGAGCAGTACTTC.

This clonotype has more than one count but fewer than ten. V gene TRBV28 combines with J gene TRBJ2-3; D is possibly TRBD2 (5 bases). The CDR3 sequence is 13 residues long. Germline assignment: CDR1 MDHEN and CDR2 SYDVKM. Trimming stripped 6 bases from V and 10 bases from J, with 17 bases between. The CDR3 region is CASSRQDAGAQYF. The CDR3 bases are TGTGCCAGCAGCCGTCAGGACGCCGGGGCGCAGTATTTT.

The chain is built from TRBV7-9 and TRBJ2-7; D may be TRBD1 or TRBD2 (5 bases each). The CDR3 loop spans 12 amino acids. Between the trimmed V and J ends, which lost 5 bases and 4 bases, there was a span of 9 bases. From germline, CDR1 is SEHNR and CDR2 FQNEAQ (reference sequence). CDR3 coding DNA: TGTGCCAGCAGCATGGGACGTTACGAGCAGTACTTC. Its translation is CASSMGRYEQYF.

This clonotype was counted ten times or more. The J gene is TRBJ2-2, the V gene TRBV11-2; possible D gene TRBD2, 6 bases. Trimming took 5 bases from V and 5 from J, leaving 15 bases between them. Germline CDR1 reads SGHAT; CDR2 reads FQNNGV. The CDR3 consists of 15 residues. The CDR3 coding sequence is TGTGCCAGCAGCCGGCTGGCGGGGAAGACCGGGGAGCTGTTTTTT. It translates to CASSRLAGKTGELFF.

This chain links TRBV7-6 with TRBJ1-1; 9 bases agree with TRBD1. In germline, CDR1 is SGHVS, CDR2 FNYEAQ. V lost 5 bases and J lost 4; bases outside the gene matches: 5. This CDR3 has 14 residues. The CDR3 DNA reads as TGTGCCAGCAGCCCACCGGGACAGGGCACTGAAGCTTTCTTT. Translating gives CASSPPGQGTEAFF.